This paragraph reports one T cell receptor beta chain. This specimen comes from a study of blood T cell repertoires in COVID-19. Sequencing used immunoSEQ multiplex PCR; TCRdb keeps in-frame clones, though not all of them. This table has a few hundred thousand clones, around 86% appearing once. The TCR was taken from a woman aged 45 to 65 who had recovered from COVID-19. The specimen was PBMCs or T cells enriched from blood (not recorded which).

In DNA form, the CDR3 reads TGTGCCATCGCGGACAGGGAGAATTCACCCCTCCACTTT. As protein: CAIADRENSPLHF. V is TRBV6-5 and J is TRBJ1-6, with 8 positions matching TRBD1. This CDR3 spans 13 amino acids. Looked up from germline, CDR1 is MNHEY and CDR2 is SVGAGI. V lost 10 bases and J lost 7; bases outside the gene matches: 6.